This TCR beta chain was obtained from a study of T cells in tuberculosis. Sequenced by immunoSEQ multiplex PCR; TCRdb stores in-frame clones only, minus some. The sample carries about 40,000 clones, approximately 94% recorded once. Germline V gives CDR1 SQVTM, CDR2 ANQGSEA. The CDR3 extends over 13 amino acids. With V trimmed by 7 bases and J by 3 bases, 6 bases remained unmatched. Whole-study findings and limits: Cases with active tuberculosis were adults, while controls were adolescents. Shorter CDR3-alpha in active tuberculosis partly drove smaller distances.

Specified time point: new active TB diagnosis, blood taken before or within 7 days of starting treatment. Remarks on this clone: Its target is not known.

The sequence derives from an adult with tuberculosis. The specimen comprised PBMCs, sampled at tuberculosis diagnosis. The chain recombines TRBV29-1 with TRBJ1-5; 7 positions match TRBD1. CDR3 protein: CSARDRDNQPQHF. The CDR3 nucleotides are TGCAGCGCCCGGGACAGAGACAATCAGCCCCAGCATTTT.